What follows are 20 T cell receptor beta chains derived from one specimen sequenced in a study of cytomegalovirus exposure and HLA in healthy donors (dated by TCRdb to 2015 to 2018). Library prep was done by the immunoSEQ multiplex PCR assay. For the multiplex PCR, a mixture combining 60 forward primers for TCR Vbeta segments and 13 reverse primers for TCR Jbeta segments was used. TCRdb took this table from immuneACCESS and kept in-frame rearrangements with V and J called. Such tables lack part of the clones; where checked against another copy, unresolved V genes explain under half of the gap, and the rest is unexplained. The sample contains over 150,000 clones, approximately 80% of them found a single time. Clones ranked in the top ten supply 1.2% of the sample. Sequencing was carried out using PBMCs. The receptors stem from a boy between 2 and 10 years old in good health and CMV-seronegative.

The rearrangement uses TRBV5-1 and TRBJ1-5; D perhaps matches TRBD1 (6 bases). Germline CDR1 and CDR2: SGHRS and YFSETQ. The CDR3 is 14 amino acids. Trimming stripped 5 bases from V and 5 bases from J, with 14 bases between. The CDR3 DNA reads TGCGCCAGCAGTCTAGAATCAGGGGATCAGCCCCAGCATTTT. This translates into CASSLESGDQPQHF.

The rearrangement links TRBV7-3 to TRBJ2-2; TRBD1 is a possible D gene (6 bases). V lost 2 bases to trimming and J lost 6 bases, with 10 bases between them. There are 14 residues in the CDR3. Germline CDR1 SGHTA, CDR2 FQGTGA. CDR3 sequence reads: CASSLEQGPGELFF. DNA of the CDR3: TGTGCCAGCAGCTTAGAACAGGGCCCCGGGGAGCTGTTTTTT.

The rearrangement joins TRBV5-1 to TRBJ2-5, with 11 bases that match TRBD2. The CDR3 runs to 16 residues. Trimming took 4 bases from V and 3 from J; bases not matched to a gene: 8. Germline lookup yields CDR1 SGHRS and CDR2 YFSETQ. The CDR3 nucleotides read TGCGCCAGCAGCCCTAGACTAGCGGGGAGGGAAGAGACCCAGTACTTC. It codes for CASSPRLAGREETQYF.

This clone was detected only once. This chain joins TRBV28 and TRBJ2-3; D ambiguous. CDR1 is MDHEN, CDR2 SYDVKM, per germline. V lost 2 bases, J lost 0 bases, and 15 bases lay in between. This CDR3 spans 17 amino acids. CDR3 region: CASSLEHLGESTDTQYF. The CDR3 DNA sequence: TGTGCCAGCAGTTTAGAACATCTGGGCGAGAGCACAGATACGCAGTATTTT.

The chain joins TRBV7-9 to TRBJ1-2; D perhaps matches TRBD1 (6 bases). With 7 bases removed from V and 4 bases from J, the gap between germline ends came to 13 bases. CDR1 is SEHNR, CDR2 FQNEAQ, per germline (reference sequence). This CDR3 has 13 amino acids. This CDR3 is CASTKDSLYGYTF. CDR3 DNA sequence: TGTGCCAGCACCAAGGACAGTCTCTATGGCTACACCTTC.

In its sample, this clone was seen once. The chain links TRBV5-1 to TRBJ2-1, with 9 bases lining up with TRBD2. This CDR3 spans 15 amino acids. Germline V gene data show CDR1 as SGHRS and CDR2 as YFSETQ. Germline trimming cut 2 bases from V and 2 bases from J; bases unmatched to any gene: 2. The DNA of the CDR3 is TGCGCCAGCAGCTTCACTAGCGGGCCCTACAATGAGCAGTTCTTC. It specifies CASSFTSGPYNEQFF. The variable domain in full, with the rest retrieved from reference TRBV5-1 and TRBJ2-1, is KAGVTQTPRYLIKTRGQQVTLSCSPISGHRSVSWYQQTPGQGLQFLFEYFSETQRNKGNFPGRFSGRQFSNSRSEMNVSTLELGDSALYLCASSFTSGPYNEQFFGPGTRLTVL.

DNA for the CDR3: TGTGCCAGCAGCCTCGGGACAGCGAAAGACTACGAGCAGTACGTC. Translation gives CASSLGTAKDYEQYV. V and J are TRBV5-8 and TRBJ2-7, with 7 positions matching TRBD1. The CDR3 has 15 residues. Germline CDR1 and CDR2: SGHTS and YDEGEE. Losses at the gene ends were 4 bases for V and 3 bases for J; bases not matched to a gene: 10.

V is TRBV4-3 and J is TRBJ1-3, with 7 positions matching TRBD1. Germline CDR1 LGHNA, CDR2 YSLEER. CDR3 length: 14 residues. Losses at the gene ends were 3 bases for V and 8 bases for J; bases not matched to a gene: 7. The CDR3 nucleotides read TGCGCCAGCAGCCAGACAGGGTTCGGGGACACCATATATTTT. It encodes CASSQTGFGDTIYF.

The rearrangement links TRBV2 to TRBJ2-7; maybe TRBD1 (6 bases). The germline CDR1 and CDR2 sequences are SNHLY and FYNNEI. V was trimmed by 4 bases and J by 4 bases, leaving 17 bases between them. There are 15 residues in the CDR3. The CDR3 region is CASSARGINRYEQYV. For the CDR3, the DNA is TGTGCCAGCAGTGCCAGGGGAATTAATAGGTACGAGCAGTACGTC.

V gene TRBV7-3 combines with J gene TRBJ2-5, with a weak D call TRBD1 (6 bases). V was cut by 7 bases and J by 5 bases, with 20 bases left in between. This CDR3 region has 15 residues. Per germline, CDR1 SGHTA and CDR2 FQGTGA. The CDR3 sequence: CASTDDRKRKETQYF. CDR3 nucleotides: TGTGCCAGCACCGATGACAGGAAACGCAAGGAGACCCAGTACTTC.

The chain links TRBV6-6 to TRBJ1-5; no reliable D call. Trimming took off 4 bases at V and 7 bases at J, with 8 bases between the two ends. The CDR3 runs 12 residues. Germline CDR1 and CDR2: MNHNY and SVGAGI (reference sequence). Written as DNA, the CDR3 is TGTGCCAGCAGTTCGTCGCAGCAGCCCCAGCATTTT. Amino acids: CASSSSQQPQHF.

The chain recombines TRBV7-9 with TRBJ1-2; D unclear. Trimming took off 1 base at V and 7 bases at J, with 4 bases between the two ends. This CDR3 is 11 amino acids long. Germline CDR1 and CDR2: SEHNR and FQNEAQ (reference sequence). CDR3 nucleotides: TGTGCCAGCAGCTTAGTAGTTGGCTACACCTTC. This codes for CASSLVVGYTF.

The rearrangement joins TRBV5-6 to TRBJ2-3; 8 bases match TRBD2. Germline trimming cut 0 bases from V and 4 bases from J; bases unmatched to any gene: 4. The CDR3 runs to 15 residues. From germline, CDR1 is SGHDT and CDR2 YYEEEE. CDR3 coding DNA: TGTGCCAGCAGCTTGGGCCGGGAGGGGGCAGATACGCAGTATTTT. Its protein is CASSLGREGADTQYF.

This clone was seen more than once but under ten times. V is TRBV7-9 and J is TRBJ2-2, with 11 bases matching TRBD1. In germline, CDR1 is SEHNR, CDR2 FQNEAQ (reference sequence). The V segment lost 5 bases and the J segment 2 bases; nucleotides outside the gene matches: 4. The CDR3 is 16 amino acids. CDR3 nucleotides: TGTGCCAGCAGCAAAGGGACAGGGGGAAACACCGGGGAGCTGTTTTTT. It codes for CASSKGTGGNTGELFF.

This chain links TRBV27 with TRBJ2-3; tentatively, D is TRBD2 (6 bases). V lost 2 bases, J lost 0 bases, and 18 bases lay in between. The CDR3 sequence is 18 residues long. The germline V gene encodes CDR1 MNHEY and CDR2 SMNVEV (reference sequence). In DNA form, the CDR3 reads TGTGCCAGCAGTTTAAGGGGTAGCGGCGACACTAGCACAGATACGCAGTATTTT. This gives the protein CASSLRGSGDTSTDTQYF.

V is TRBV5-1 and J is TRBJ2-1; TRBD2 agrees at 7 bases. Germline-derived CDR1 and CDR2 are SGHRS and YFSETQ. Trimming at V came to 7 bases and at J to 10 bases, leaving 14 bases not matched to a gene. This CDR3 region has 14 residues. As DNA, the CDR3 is TGCGCCAGCCAAGCGAATCTAGCGGCACAAGAGCAGTTCTTC. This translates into CASQANLAAQEQFF. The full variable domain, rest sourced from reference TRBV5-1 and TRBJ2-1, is KAGVTQTPRYLIKTRGQQVTLSCSPISGHRSVSWYQQTPGQGLQFLFEYFSETQRNKGNFPGRFSGRQFSNSRSEMNVSTLELGDSALYLCASQANLAAQEQFFGPGTRLTVL.

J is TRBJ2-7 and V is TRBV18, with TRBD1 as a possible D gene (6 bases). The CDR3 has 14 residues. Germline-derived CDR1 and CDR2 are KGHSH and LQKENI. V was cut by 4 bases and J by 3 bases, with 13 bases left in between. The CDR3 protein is CASSLSGHGYEQYV. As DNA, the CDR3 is TGTGCCAGCTCACTTTCGGGACATGGCTACGAGCAGTACGTC.

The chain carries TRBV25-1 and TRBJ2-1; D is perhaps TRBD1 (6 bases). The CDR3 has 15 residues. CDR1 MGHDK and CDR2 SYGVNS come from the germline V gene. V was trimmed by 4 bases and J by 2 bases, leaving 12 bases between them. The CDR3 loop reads CASSVSGTPYNEQFF. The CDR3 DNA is TGTGCCAGCAGTGTTTCCGGGACACCCTACAATGAGCAGTTCTTC.

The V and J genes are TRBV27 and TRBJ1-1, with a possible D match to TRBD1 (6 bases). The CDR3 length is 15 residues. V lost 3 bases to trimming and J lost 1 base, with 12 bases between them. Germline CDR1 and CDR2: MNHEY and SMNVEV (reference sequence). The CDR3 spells CASSLSLGGNTEAFF. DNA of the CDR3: TGTGCCAGCAGTTTGAGCTTAGGGGGGAACACTGAAGCTTTCTTT.

The CDR3 nucleotides read TGTGCCAGCAGCCAACGGCGGGAGGGCCCTAGCGAGACCCAGTACTTC. Protein sequence: CASSQRREGPSETQYF. This sequence joins TRBV4-2 and TRBJ2-5; 9 bases align to TRBD2. CDR1 and CDR2 (germline): LGHNA, YNFKEQ. V was pared by 2 bases and J by 5 bases, with 9 bases of the junction left unmatched. This CDR3 has 16 amino acids.